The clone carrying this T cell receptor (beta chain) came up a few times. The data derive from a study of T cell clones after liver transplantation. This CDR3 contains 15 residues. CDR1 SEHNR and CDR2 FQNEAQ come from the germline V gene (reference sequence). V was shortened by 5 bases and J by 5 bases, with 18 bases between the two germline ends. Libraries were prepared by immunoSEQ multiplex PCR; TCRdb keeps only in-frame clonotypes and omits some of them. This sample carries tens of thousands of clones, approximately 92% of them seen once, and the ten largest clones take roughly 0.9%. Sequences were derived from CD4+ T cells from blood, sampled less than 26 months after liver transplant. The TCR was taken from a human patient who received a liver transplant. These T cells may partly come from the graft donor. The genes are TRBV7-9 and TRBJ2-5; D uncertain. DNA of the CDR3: TGTGCCAGCAGCCCCAAAGGTGGCTCGGCGGAGACCCAGTACTTC. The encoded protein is CASSPKGGSAETQYF. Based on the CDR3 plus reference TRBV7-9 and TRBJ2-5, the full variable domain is DTGVSQNPRHKITKRGQNVTFRCDPISEHNRLYWYRQTLGQGPEFLTYFQNEAQLEKSRLLSDRFSAERPKGSFSTLEIQRTEQGDSAMYLCASSPKGGSAETQYFGPGTRLLVL.